This T cell receptor beta chain was obtained from a study of shared T cell receptors in the human thymus. Using immunoSEQ multiplex PCR, the repertoire was profiled, and TCRdb retains in-frame clones only, with some absent. The data contain some 660,000 clones, more than 75% of them singletons. These data are also associated with another study on human thymus T cells. That study reports: Healthy Finnish infants undergoing corrective surgery for congenital heart defects were the donors. Thymus was obtained from resections taken during corrective heart surgery. Thymic as well as blood repertoires seemed to favor certain V and J genes unevenly. Thymic repertoires of unrelated individuals were reported in related research to overlap highly.

The sample comprised thymocytes. This clonotype originated in a boy less than two years old with a congenital heart defect.

CDR3 DNA sequence: TGTGCCAGCAGCTTGGCTGCCAGGGGGCATGGAAACACCATATATTTT. It codes for CASSLAARGHGNTIYF. The chain employs TRBV5-6 and TRBJ1-3, with 8 positions matching TRBD1. The germline CDR1 and CDR2 sequences are SGHDT and YYEEEE. Losses at the gene ends were 0 bases for V and 3 bases for J; bases not matched to a gene: 5. The CDR3 covers 16 residues.